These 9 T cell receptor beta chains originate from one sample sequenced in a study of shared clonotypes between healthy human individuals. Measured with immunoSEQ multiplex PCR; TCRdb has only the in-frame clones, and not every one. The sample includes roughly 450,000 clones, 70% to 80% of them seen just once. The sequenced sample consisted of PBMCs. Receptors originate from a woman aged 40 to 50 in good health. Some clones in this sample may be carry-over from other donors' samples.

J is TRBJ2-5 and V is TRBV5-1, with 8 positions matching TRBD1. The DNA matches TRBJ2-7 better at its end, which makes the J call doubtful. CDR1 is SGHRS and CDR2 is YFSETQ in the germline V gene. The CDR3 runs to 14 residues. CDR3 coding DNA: TGCGCCAGCAGCTTGGGACAGGGGCGCTACGAGCAGTACTTC. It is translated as CASSLGQGRYEQYF.

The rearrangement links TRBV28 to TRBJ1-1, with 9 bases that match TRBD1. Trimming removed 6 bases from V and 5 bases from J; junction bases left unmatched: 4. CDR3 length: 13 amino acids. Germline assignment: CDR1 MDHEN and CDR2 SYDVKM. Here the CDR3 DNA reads TGTGCCAGCAGCTTGGGGACAGGGACTGAAGCTTTCTTT. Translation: CASSLGTGTEAFF.

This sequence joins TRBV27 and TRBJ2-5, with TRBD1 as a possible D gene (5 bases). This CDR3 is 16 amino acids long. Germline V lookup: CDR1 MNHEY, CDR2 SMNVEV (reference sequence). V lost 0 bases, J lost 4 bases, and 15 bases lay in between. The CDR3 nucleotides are TGTGCCAGCAGTTTATCGCAGGGTTTTTTGAGAGAGACCCAGTACTTC. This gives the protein CASSLSQGFLRETQYF.

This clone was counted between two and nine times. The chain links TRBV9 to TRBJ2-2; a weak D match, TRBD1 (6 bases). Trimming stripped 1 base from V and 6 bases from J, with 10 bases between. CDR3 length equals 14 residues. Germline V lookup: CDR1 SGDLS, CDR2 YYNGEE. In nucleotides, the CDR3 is TGTGCCAGCAGCGTACAAGCAGGGGCCGGGGAGCTGTTTTTT. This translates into CASSVQAGAGELFF.

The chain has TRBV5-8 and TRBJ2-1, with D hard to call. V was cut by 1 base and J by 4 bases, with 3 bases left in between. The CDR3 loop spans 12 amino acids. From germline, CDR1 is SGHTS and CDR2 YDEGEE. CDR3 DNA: TGTGCCAGCAGCTTGATTTACAATGAGCAGTTCTTC. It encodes CASSLIYNEQFF. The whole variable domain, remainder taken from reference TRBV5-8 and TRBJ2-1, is EAGVTQSPTHLIKTRGQQATLRCSPISGHTSVYWYQQALGLGLQFLLWYDEGEERNRGNFPPRFSGRQFPNYSSELNVNALELEDSALYLCASSLIYNEQFFGPGTRLTVL.

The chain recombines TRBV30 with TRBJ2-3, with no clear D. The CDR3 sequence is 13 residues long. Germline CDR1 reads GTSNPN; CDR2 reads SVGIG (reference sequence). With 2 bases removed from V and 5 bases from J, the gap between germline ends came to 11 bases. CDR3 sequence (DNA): TGTGCCTGGAGTACGGTGTACGGAGATACGCAGTATTTT. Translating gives CAWSTVYGDTQYF.

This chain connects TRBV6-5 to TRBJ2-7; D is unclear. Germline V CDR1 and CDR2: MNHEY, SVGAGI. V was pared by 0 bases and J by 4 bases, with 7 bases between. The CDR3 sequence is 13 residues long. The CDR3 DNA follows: TGTGCCAGCAGTTACTCGCAGGATTACGAGCAGTACTTC. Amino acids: CASSYSQDYEQYF.

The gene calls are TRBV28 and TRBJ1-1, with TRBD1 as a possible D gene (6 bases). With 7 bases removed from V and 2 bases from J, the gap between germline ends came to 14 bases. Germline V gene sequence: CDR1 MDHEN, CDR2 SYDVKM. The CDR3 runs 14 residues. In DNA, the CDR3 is TGTGCCAGCAATACCGGGACATACAACACTGAAGCTTTCTTT. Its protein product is CASNTGTYNTEAFF.

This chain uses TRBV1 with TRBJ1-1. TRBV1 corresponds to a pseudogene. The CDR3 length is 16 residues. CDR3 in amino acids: CTSSHPWGGVNTEAFF. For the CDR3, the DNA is TGCACCAGCAGCCATCCCTGGGGGGGGGTGAACACTGAAGCTTTCTTT.